This record looks at one T cell receptor (beta chain) sequence and its context. This CDR3 is 13 amino acids long. Germline V gene data show CDR1 as SGHTA and CDR2 as FQGNSA. V was clipped by 1 base and J by 9 bases, with 10 bases between them. This record comes from a study of blood T cell repertoires in COVID-19. Clones were sequenced by immunoSEQ multiplex PCR, and TCRdb holds only the in-frame ones, with some missing. Among around 250,000 clones listed, around 90% were seen once. Sequenced: PBMCs or T cells enriched from blood (not recorded which). This TCR came from a human donor in a cohort exposed to, infected with or recovered from COVID-19 (not recorded which). The donor label of this sample is uncertain. This chain connects TRBV7-2 to TRBJ1-5; D is unclear. DNA for the CDR3: TGTGCCAGCAGCTTAGAATCGGGGAGGCCCCAGCATTTT. Its protein product is CASSLESGRPQHF.